This TCR beta chain was identified during a study of CD8+ T cells in alopecia areata. Treatment meaning: oral pan-JAK inhibitor, 5-10 mg twice daily. In each case, RNA was isolated and then reverse transcribed into cDNA as the sequencing template. This table comes from immunoSEQ multiplex PCR, and its TCRdb copy is limited to in-frame clones, with some not included. The repertoire has approximately 120,000 clones, roughly 55% of them found once; the top ten carry more than 5%. V was pared by 4 bases and J by 2 bases, with 10 bases of the junction left unmatched. The CDR3 has 15 residues. Germline values: CDR1 GTSNPN, CDR2 SVGIG (reference sequence).

This TCR came from a human donor with alopecia areata. Sample: CD4+ T cells sorted from blood, taken at week 4, from a patient treated with tofacitinib. The V gene is TRBV30, the J gene TRBJ2-7; 8 bases line up with TRBD2. For the CDR3, the DNA is TGTGCCTGGACTCCCTCGACTAGCGAGGCCTACGAGCAGTACTTC. This codes for CAWTPSTSEAYEQYF.